What follows is one T cell receptor beta chain and its context. Its cognate antigen is unknown. V shed 0 bases and J shed 4 bases, with 7 bases lying between them. This CDR3 region has 14 residues. Germline V gene data show CDR1 as SGHRS and CDR2 as YFSETQ. The method was immunoSEQ multiplex PCR; TCRdb's version includes in-frame clones alone and lacks a portion of them. The table shows some 19,000 clones, with 70% to 90% occurring only once. The data were taken from a study of chemoradiotherapy in HPV16-positive cancers. General study points: Only two HPV16-positive patients supplied the functional HPV-specificity definition. Better recurrence-free survival went with HPV-responsive T-cell expansion in HPV16-positive patients.

The sample consisted of blood, taken from a patient who underwent chemoradiotherapy. The chain combines TRBV5-1 with TRBJ1-4, with D unclear. The sequence was collected from a human donor with HPV-associated anogenital cancer. The CDR3 reads CASSLGTGNEKLFF. For the CDR3, the DNA is TGCGCCAGCAGCTTGGGGACGGGTAATGAAAAACTGTTTTTT.